A selection of T cell receptor beta chains follows, all from one sample in a study of neurological immune-mediated disorders. TCRdb ran MiXCR on the 5' RACE reads and lists one entry per CDR3 protein. The profile covers tens of thousands of distinct CDR3 sequences, with approximately 5.8% appearing a single time and less than 1.5% taken by the ten largest. Sample: CD4+ T cells from blood. These receptor sequences come from a woman younger than 35 with multiple sclerosis. Both conserved end residues are part of each CDR3. The order of the fields is CDR3 DNA, CDR3 protein, J gene, D gene, clone size, V gene. The D gene is left open where the match is weak. The size field is filled for only some rows; it gives once, few, many or a size class.

TGTGCCATCAGTGAGAGACAAGGGACGGGGACCACTGAAGCTTTCTTT	CAISERQGTGTTEAFF	TRBJ1-1	NA	many	TRBV10-3
TGTGCCAGCAGCTTAGGTGACGGGGGGTCCGCAGATACGCAGTATTTT	CASSLGDGGSADTQYF	TRBJ2-3	TRBD2	many	TRBV7-9
TGTGCCACTAGCCAACCGAGCGTCACCCTGGTTGGCTACACCTTC	CATSQPSVTLVGYTF	TRBJ1-2	NA	many	TRBV12-3/TRBV12-4
TGCGCCAGCAGCACCCGGACGTTCCAAGAGACCCAGTACTTC	CASSTRTFQETQYF	TRBJ2-5	NA	many	TRBV5-1
TGTGCCTGGTCGGGACTAGCGGGGGGGCGGTGGACCGGGGAGCTGTTTTTT	CAWSGLAGGRWTGELFF	TRBJ2-2	TRBD2	NA	TRBV30
TGTGCCAGCAGCCTTGGACAGGGGGCCCAAAGTCATGGCTACACCTTC	CASSLGQGAQSHGYTF	TRBJ1-2	TRBD1	many	TRBV7-9
TGTGCCAGCAGTTACGGACGGCGGAGGTACGAGCAGTACTTC	CASSYGRRRYEQYF	TRBJ2-7	NA	many	TRBV6-5
TGTGCCAGCAGGAGGGATGGAAGAACGGTAAATGAGCAGTTCTTC	CASRRDGRTVNEQFF	TRBJ2-1	NA	many	TRBV6-1
TGTGCCAGCAGCTTAAATCTGCCATCCACAGATACGCAGTATTTT	CASSLNLPSTDTQYF	TRBJ2-3	NA	many	TRBV7-6
TGTGCCAGCAGCTACCGAGGATGGAACACTGAAGCTTTCTTT	CASSYRGWNTEAFF	TRBJ1-1	NA	many	TRBV3-1
TGTGCCAGCAGCCACGCCACTAGCGCAGGTAAAAATGAGCAGTTCTTC	CASSHATSAGKNEQFF	TRBJ2-1	TRBD2	many	TRBV14
TGTGCCAGCGCCAGAGGGGGCATAGGTCAGCCCCAGCATTTT	CASARGGIGQPQHF	TRBJ1-5	TRBD1	many	TRBV28
TGTGCCAGCAGCGAGGAACAGAATCAGCCCCAGCATTTT	CASSEEQNQPQHF	TRBJ1-5	NA	NA	TRBV7-2
TGTGCCAGCAGGCCGGGACAGGGCCCCTACGAGCAGTACTTC	CASRPGQGPYEQYF	TRBJ2-7	TRBD1	NA	TRBV27
TGTGCCAGCAGAGGACAGGGCAGAAGGGGTAGCAATCAGCCCCAGCATTTT	CASRGQGRRGSNQPQHF	TRBJ1-5	TRBD1	many	TRBV6-6
TGTGCCAGCAGTTTATTTCCGGGAGGGACAGATACGCAGTATTTT	CASSLFPGGTDTQYF	TRBJ2-3	TRBD2	few	TRBV12-3/TRBV12-4
TGTGCCAGCAGCTTAGCGCCCTCTTACGGAAACACCATATATTTT	CASSLAPSYGNTIYF	TRBJ1-3	NA	many	TRBV7-2
TGTGCCAGCAGTGAAACCCGACAGGGAAATCAGCCCCAGCATTTT	CASSETRQGNQPQHF	TRBJ1-5	TRBD1	many	TRBV6-1
TGTGCCAGCAGCCAAGATCTTAGGGAATCTGGGGCCAACGTCCTGACTTTC	CASSQDLRESGANVLTF	TRBJ2-6	NA	many	TRBV4-2
TGCGCCAGCAGCTACCGGGACAGGGATCACTCTGGAAACACCATATATTTT	CASSYRDRDHSGNTIYF	TRBJ1-3	TRBD1	many	TRBV5-1
TGTGCCAGCAGCTTGCGGACAGGAAACACTGAAGCTTTCTTT	CASSLRTGNTEAFF	TRBJ1-1	TRBD1	few	TRBV5-6
TGTGCCAGCAGCCCTCTGGGGGGTAAATCCTCTAACTATGGCTACACCTTC	CASSPLGGKSSNYGYTF	TRBJ1-2	NA	many	TRBV7-9
TGCGCCAGCAGCAGGGGACTAGATGAGCAGTTCTTC	CASSRGLDEQFF	TRBJ2-1	TRBD2	many	TRBV5-1
TGTGCCAGCAGCTTAGTACTAGCGGTCTACAATGAGCAGTTCTTC	CASSLVLAVYNEQFF	TRBJ2-1	TRBD2	few	TRBV7-9
TGTGCCAGTTCGGGCCGGCTTAGCACAGATACGCAGTATTTT	CASSGRLSTDTQYF	TRBJ2-3	NA	many	TRBV28
TGCGCCAGCAGCTTGGCCGAGGGACAGGGGGCGCGGGAGCAGTACTTC	CASSLAEGQGAREQYF	TRBJ2-7	TRBD1	many	TRBV5-1
TGTGCCAGCTCACCAAAGACCGACACTGAAGCTTTCTTT	CASSPKTDTEAFF	TRBJ1-1	NA	many	TRBV18
TGTGCCAGCAGTTACGGGGGGGATTCACCCCTCCACTTT	CASSYGGDSPLHF	TRBJ1-6	NA	many	TRBV6-5
TGTGCCAGCAGTCCCGGACAGGGTAAGGGAGCGCGGCAAGAGACCCAGTACTTC	CASSPGQGKGARQETQYF	TRBJ2-5	TRBD1	many	TRBV6-2/TRBV6-3
TGTGCCAGCAGCCAAGTCGTATCTGGGAGAGGGACCCAGTACTTC	CASSQVVSGRGTQYF	TRBJ2-5	NA	many	TRBV14
TGTGCCAGCAGCCCGAATTCGGGTAACACTGAAGCTTTCTTT	CASSPNSGNTEAFF	TRBJ1-1	NA	NA	TRBV6-5
TGTGCCAGCAGCCTTGGGTCAAGGGTCCAAGAGACCCAGTACTTC	CASSLGSRVQETQYF	TRBJ2-5	NA	few	TRBV5-6
TGCGCCAGCAGCCCAGCTAGCGTCTACAATGAGCAGTTCTTC	CASSPASVYNEQFF	TRBJ2-1	NA	many	TRBV5-1
TGCGCCAGCAGCTTTTCTCAGGGTCCTGGAAACACCATATATTTT	CASSFSQGPGNTIYF	TRBJ1-3	NA	many	TRBV5-1
TGTGCCAGCAGCTTACTAGGGAGCTCCTACAATGAGCAGTTCTTC	CASSLLGSSYNEQFF	TRBJ2-1	NA	NA	TRBV5-6
TGCGCCACCCGGGGCGACTATAATTCACCCCTCCACTTT	CATRGDYNSPLHF	TRBJ1-6	NA	many	TRBV5-1
TGTGCCAGCAGCCCCCCTTATTTCCTCACAGATACGCAGTATTTT	CASSPPYFLTDTQYF	TRBJ2-3	NA	many	TRBV12-3/TRBV12-4
TGTGCCAGCAGCCAAGCGAGGGGGGTATCTGGAAACACCATATATTTT	CASSQARGVSGNTIYF	TRBJ1-3	NA	many	TRBV3-1
TGCGCCAGCAGCTACACAGTCTCGGGGCCTTACAATGAGCAGTTCTTC	CASSYTVSGPYNEQFF	TRBJ2-1	NA	many	TRBV5-1
TGTGCCAGCAGCTTGGGTGGGAGGCAGTTCTTC	CASSLGGRQFF	TRBJ2-1	NA	many	TRBV5-6
TGTGCCACCAGTGATCGAGAGTCTCAGCCCCAGCATTTT	CATSDRESQPQHF	TRBJ1-5	NA	many	TRBV24-1
TGTGCTAGTGGTTTGTCCACATCCACAGCCAAAAACATTCAGTACTTC	CASGLSTSTAKNIQYF	TRBJ2-4	NA	many	TRBV12-5
TGTGCCAGCAGTTACTCCAACAATGAGCAGTTCTTC	CASSYSNNEQFF	TRBJ2-1	NA	NA	TRBV25-1
TGCGCCAGCAGCTTGGACCTAAGGGAGACCCAGTACTTC	CASSLDLRETQYF	TRBJ2-5	NA	many	TRBV5-1
TGTGCCAGCAGCTTAGTAGGAACAGGGACACACAACACCATATATTTT	CASSLVGTGTHNTIYF	TRBJ1-3	NA	many	TRBV7-9
TGCAGTGCCCTCGGGCTAGCGGGAATTAATGAGCAGTTCTTC	CSALGLAGINEQFF	TRBJ2-1	TRBD2	many	TRBV20-1
TGTGCCAGCAGCTTGGACGGAGGGACAGCCTCTTATGGCTACACCTTC	CASSLDGGTASYGYTF	TRBJ1-2	TRBD1	many	TRBV7-9
TGCGCCAGCAGCTTGGCCGACAGGGGGACCTACGAGCAGTACTTC	CASSLADRGTYEQYF	TRBJ2-7	TRBD1	many	TRBV5-1
TGTGCCAGCAGCTCGGGACAGCGCCTTGGGGAGCTGTTTTTT	CASSSGQRLGELFF	TRBJ2-2	TRBD1	NA	TRBV5-4
TGTGCCAGCAGCTTACCGCAGCGGGGGGTCACAGATACGCAGTATTTT	CASSLPQRGVTDTQYF	TRBJ2-3	TRBD2	NA	TRBV7-9
TGTGCCAGCAGTTCCTCGACAGGGAAGGGCTATGGCTACACCTTC	CASSSSTGKGYGYTF	TRBJ1-2	TRBD1	many	TRBV12-3/TRBV12-4
TGTGCCAGCAGCCCTACGTCCGGACTAGCGGGACACAATGAGCAGTTCTTC	CASSPTSGLAGHNEQFF	TRBJ2-1	TRBD2	many	TRBV3-1
TGTGCCAGCAGCCCTCAGGGGGCGTATAGCAATCAGCCCCAGCATTTT	CASSPQGAYSNQPQHF	TRBJ1-5	TRBD1	many	TRBV7-8
TGCGCCAGCAGCCCTAGCGGGGGGTCCCCCGGGGAGCTGTTTTTT	CASSPSGGSPGELFF	TRBJ2-2	TRBD2	many	TRBV5-1
TGTGCCAGTAGTCTACAGGGGGGGAATTCACCCCTCCACTTT	CASSLQGGNSPLHF	TRBJ1-6	TRBD1	NA	TRBV19
TGTGCCAGCAGTGAAGCAAGCTCCTATAATTCACCCCTCCACTTT	CASSEASSYNSPLHF	TRBJ1-6	NA	many	TRBV2
TGTGCCAGCAGTCCCGCCGTTCCATGGATCGCAAACACTGAAGCTTTCTTT	CASSPAVPWIANTEAFF	TRBJ1-1	NA	many	TRBV6-5